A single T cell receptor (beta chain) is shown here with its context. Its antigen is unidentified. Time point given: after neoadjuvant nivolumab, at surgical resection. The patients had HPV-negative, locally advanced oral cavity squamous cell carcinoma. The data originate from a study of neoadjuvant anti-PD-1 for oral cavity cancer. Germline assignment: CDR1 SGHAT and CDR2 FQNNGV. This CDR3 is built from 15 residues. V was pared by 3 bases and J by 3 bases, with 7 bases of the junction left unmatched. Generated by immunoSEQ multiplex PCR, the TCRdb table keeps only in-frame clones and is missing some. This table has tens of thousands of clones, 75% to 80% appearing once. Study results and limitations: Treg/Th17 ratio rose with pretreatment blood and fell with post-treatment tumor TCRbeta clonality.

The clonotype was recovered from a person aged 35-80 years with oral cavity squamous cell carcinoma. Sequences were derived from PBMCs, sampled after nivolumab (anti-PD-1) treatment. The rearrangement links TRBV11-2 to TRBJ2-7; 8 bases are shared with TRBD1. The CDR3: CASSFHDRGDYEQYF. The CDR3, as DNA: TGTGCCAGCAGCTTTCACGACAGGGGAGACTACGAGCAGTACTTC.